These 24 T cell receptor beta chains originate from one sample sequenced in a study of T cells in Graves' hyperthyroidism and ophthalmopathy. Regions amplified from RNA transcripts were the TCR beta CDR3 regions. RT-PCR in the first round (using the HTBI primer set) targeted the TCR CDR3. TCRdb re-called the multiplex PCR reads with MiXCR, one entry per CDR3 protein. The sample has roughly 800,000 distinct CDR3 sequences, roughly 40% seen once; the top ten hold 8% to 9%. Sample: blood. The receptors stem from a man younger than 35 with Graves' hyperthyroidism.

A remark on this clonotype: The junction departs from the called germline gene at one end, perhaps through a read error. This chain connects TRBV15 to TRBJ2-5; tentatively, D is TRBD1 (5 bases). This CDR3 is built from 16 residues. Germline lookup yields CDR1 LNHNV and CDR2 YYDKDF (reference sequence). The CDR3: CASSTDSNPYQETQYF. CDR3 in DNA: TGTGCCAGCAGCACTGACAGTAACCCGTACCAAGAGACCCAGTACTTC.

By share, this clonotype counts as large. The rearrangement uses TRBV7-8 and TRBJ2-5; the D gene is possibly TRBD2 (6 bases). The CDR3 loop spans 15 amino acids. Trimming left V 1 base short and J 5 bases short, with 14 bases between. The germline gives CDR1 SGHVS, CDR2 FQNEAQ. The CDR3 spells CASSLDSGVGETQYF. The CDR3 DNA sequence: TGTGCCAGCAGCTTAGATTCGGGGGTAGGGGAGACCCAGTACTTC.

This clonotype has ten or more counts. This rearrangement joins TRBV29-1 to TRBJ2-2; maybe TRBD1 (7 bases). Per germline, CDR1 SQVTM and CDR2 ANQGSEA. Trimming left V 1 base short and J 5 bases short, with 11 bases between. This CDR3 comprises 14 residues. CDR3: CSVEGRGETGELFF. DNA of the CDR3: TGCAGCGTTGAAGGCAGGGGGGAAACCGGGGAGCTGTTTTTT.

This clonotype was seen ten or more times. This chain uses TRBV9 with TRBJ2-7; D not resolved. The germline gives CDR1 SGDLS, CDR2 YYNGEE. This CDR3 has 14 residues. V gave up 0 bases and J gave up 7 bases, with 14 bases separating them. The CDR3 coding sequence is TGTGCCAGCAGCGTAGAAGGAGTAAATGAGGAGCAGTACTTC. Its translation: CASSVEGVNEEQYF.

The V gene is TRBV9, the J gene TRBJ2-7; TRBD2 might be the D (6 bases). From germline, CDR1 is SGDLS and CDR2 YYNGEE. The CDR3 runs 14 residues. The ends were cut back, 0 bases at V and 4 bases at J, with 11 bases in the middle. The CDR3: CASSVGGEEYEQYF. The CDR3 DNA is TGTGCCAGCAGCGTAGGAGGGGAGGAGTACGAGCAGTACTTC. Complete variable domain (other parts from reference TRBV9 and TRBJ2-7): DSGVTQTPKHLITATGQRVTLRCSPRSGDLSVYWYQQSLDQGLQFLIQYYNGEERAKGNILERFSAQQFPDLHSELNLSSLELGDSALYFCASSVGGEEYEQYFGPGTRLTVT.

This clonotype appeared a few times. V is TRBV5-4 and J is TRBJ2-5; weak D call: TRBD2 (5 bases). The germline V gene has CDR1 SGHNT and CDR2 YYREEE (reference sequence). Trimming left V 0 bases short and J 4 bases short, with 13 bases between. CDR3 length: 15 amino acids. The CDR3 sequence: CASSLGPAVVETQYF. CDR3 DNA sequence: TGTGCCAGCAGCTTGGGGCCAGCGGTTGTAGAGACCCAGTACTTC. The full variable domain, in which reference TRBV5-4 and TRBJ2-5 provide the parts outside the CDR3, is ETGVTQSPTHLIKTRGQQVTLRCSSQSGHNTVSWYQQALGQGPQFIFQYYREEENGRGNFPPRFSGLQFPNYSSELNVNALELDDSALYLCASSLGPAVVETQYFGPGTRLLVL.

About this clonotype: A read error may account for a junction end that differs from germline. The chain has TRBV6-1 and TRBJ1-5; the match to TRBD1 covers 8 bases. Germline V gene sequence: CDR1 MNHNS, CDR2 SASEGT. The CDR3 length is 15 residues. The CDR3, as DNA: TGTGCCAGCGGTGAGACAGGGGATAGCAATCAGCCCCAGCATTTT. Amino acid sequence: CASGETGDSNQPQHF.

This clonotype was seen at least ten times. The chain carries TRBV2 and TRBJ2-7, with a weak D call TRBD2 (5 bases). Deletions cut 3 bases from V and 2 bases from J, with 8 bases between. The CDR3 extends over 13 amino acids. Germline loops: CDR1 SNHLY, CDR2 FYNNEI. The CDR3 sequence: CASSDLAPYEQYF. The CDR3 DNA follows: TGTGCCAGCAGTGACCTAGCACCCTACGAGCAGTACTTC.

In regard to this clonotype: A read error may explain this, as a much larger clone is one base away. The genes are TRBV7-9 and TRBJ2-5, with TRBD2 as a possible D gene (6 bases). Germline-derived CDR1 and CDR2 are SEHNR and FQNEAQ (reference sequence). The CDR3 extends over 13 amino acids. For the CDR3, the DNA is TGTGCCGGCAGCTTATCGGCGGGGGAGACCCAGTACTTC. This encodes CAGSLSAGETQYF. The full variable domain, completed using reference TRBV7-9 and TRBJ2-5, is DTGVSQNPRHKITKRGQNVTFRCDPISEHNRLYWYRQTLGQGPEFLTYFQNEAQLEKSRLLSDRFSAERPKGSFSTLEIQRTEQGDSAMYLCAGSLSAGETQYFGPGTRLLVL.

The CDR3 region is CSARPPTGTPYEQYF. The CDR3 DNA reads as TGCAGTGCTAGACCGCCAACAGGCACACCCTACGAGCAGTACTTC. The chain links TRBV20-1 to TRBJ2-7, with TRBD1 as a possible D gene (5 bases). Germline V CDR1 and CDR2: DFQATT, SNEGSKA (reference sequence). The CDR3 loop spans 15 amino acids. Trimming took off 2 bases at V and 2 bases at J, with 16 bases between the two ends.

This clonotype was seen more than once but under ten times. The chain links TRBV12-3 or TRBV12-4 to TRBJ1-5, with D uncertain. CDR3 length: 12 residues. Trimming left V 5 bases short and J 9 bases short, with 11 bases between. CDR3 loop: CASSPRPGPQHF. The CDR3 DNA follows: TGTGCCAGCAGTCCCCGACCTGGGCCCCAGCATTTT.

The gene calls are TRBV24-1 and TRBJ2-5; TRBD1 or TRBD2 may be the D gene (5 bases each). V gave up 9 bases and J gave up 3 bases, with 16 bases separating them. Germline V lookup: CDR1 KGHDR, CDR2 SFDVKD. The CDR3 has 14 amino acids. The chain's CDR3 is CATPPGPWKETQYF. The CDR3 coding sequence is TGTGCCACCCCTCCGGGGCCCTGGAAAGAGACCCAGTACTTC.

On this clonotype itself: The conserved phenylalanine or tryptophan is not found at the CDR3 terminus, so this likely reflects a read error. This chain links TRBV9 with TRBJ1-5, with TRBD1 matching 8 bases. CDR3 length: 14 residues. V was clipped by 4 bases and J by 5 bases; unmatched bases: 5. Germline values: CDR1 SGDLS, CDR2 YYNGEE. The chain's CDR3 is CASSLTGGDQPQHI. The CDR3 DNA reads TGTGCCAGCAGCCTCACAGGGGGGGATCAGCCCCAGCATATT.

The chain is built from TRBV2 and TRBJ2-7, with TRBD2 matching 12 bases. The CDR3 has 18 amino acids. Germline V gene data show CDR1 as SNHLY and CDR2 as FYNNEI. V lost 10 bases, J lost 2 bases, and 18 bases stayed unmatched. In DNA form, the CDR3 reads TGTGCCACCAATCCCCTGCAATGGGGACTAGCGGGCACCTACGAGCAGTACTTC. The encoded protein is CATNPLQWGLAGTYEQYF.

Details on this clonotype: The limits of the CDR3 on the DNA are not certain, so only TCRdb's listed CDR3 is given. The V gene is TRBV20-1, the J gene TRBJ1-1; TRBD1, as called in the table, went unchecked against the DNA. CDR1 is DFQATT, CDR2 SNEGSKA, per germline (reference sequence). The CDR3 has 14 amino acids, counting both end residues. CDR3 in amino acids: CSARVGRGNTEASF.

In this sample, this clonotype turned up many times. The chain joins TRBV25-1 to TRBJ2-7; TRBD1 aligns across 10 bases. The trim removed 2 bases at V and 5 bases at J, leaving 6 bases unmatched. The CDR3 runs 15 residues. Germline-derived CDR1 and CDR2 are MGHDK and SYGVNS. The CDR3 DNA follows: TGTGCCAGCAGTGAAACACGGGACAGGGGCGACGAGCAGTACTTC. It encodes CASSETRDRGDEQYF.

This clonotype has at least ten counts. The chain employs TRBV7-9 and TRBJ1-5; D not certain. V lost 6 bases to trimming and J lost 0 bases, with 3 bases between them. The CDR3 totals 12 residues. Germline CDR1 reads SEHNR; CDR2 reads FQNEAQ (reference sequence). The CDR3 loop is CASSFSNQPQHF. In DNA, the CDR3 is TGTGCCAGCAGTTTTAGCAATCAGCCCCAGCATTTT. The entire variable domain, with the rest obtained from reference TRBV7-9 and TRBJ1-5, is as follows: DTGVSQNPRHKITKRGQNVTFRCDPISEHNRLYWYRQTLGQGPEFLTYFQNEAQLEKSRLLSDRFSAERPKGSFSTLEIQRTEQGDSAMYLCASSFSNQPQHFGDGTRLSIL.

This chain links TRBV6-5 with TRBJ1-2, with D perhaps matching TRBD1 (5 bases). In germline, CDR1 is MNHEY, CDR2 SVGAGI. The CDR3 spans 16 residues. The germline V and J ends were trimmed by 2 bases and 1 base, with 14 bases remaining between them. The CDR3 sequence is CASSYPGHQRNYGYTF. In DNA form, the CDR3 reads TGTGCCAGCAGTTACCCCGGACACCAACGTAACTATGGCTACACCTTC.

The chain uses TRBV7-3 and TRBJ2-7; 8 bases fit TRBD1. Germline V gene lookup returns CDR1 SGHTA and CDR2 FQGTGA. This CDR3 spans 14 amino acids. V lost 3 bases to trimming and J lost 6 bases; unmatched junction nucleotides: 7. Here the CDR3 DNA reads TGTGCCAGCAGCTTGGCAGGGGGCGAGGGCGAGCAGTACTTC. Protein product: CASSLAGGEGEQYF.

In this sample, this clonotype turned up many times. This rearrangement joins TRBV7-2 to TRBJ1-5; a weak D match, TRBD1 (6 bases). This CDR3 region has 14 residues. Trimming shortened V by 4 bases and J by 6 bases, and 13 bases separated the two germline ends. Germline loops: CDR1 SGHTA, CDR2 FQGNSA. In DNA, the CDR3 is TGTGCCAGCAGCTCAGACACAGGGAGTCAGCCCCAGCATTTT. Protein sequence: CASSSDTGSQPQHF.

The chain uses TRBV29-1 and TRBJ2-1, with 9 bases aligning to TRBD2. The germline gives CDR1 SQVTM, CDR2 ANQGSEA. The CDR3 spans 11 residues. V gave up 5 bases and J gave up 15 bases; unmatched junction bases: 8. Written as DNA, the CDR3 is TGCAGCGTTCCTCTAGCGGGAACTCTGTTCTTC. It translates to CSVPLAGTLFF.

The chain uses TRBV29-1 and TRBJ1-4; 10 bases align to TRBD1. The germline gives CDR1 SQVTM, CDR2 ANQGSEA. The J segment lost 0 bases and the V segment lost 8 bases, leaving 3 bases of the junction unmatched. This CDR3 is 14 amino acids long. The CDR3 spells CSLGQGTTNEKLFF. The CDR3 nucleotides read TGCAGCTTGGGACAGGGGACAACTAATGAAAAACTGTTTTTT. Filled out from reference TRBV29-1 and TRBJ1-4, the complete variable domain reads SAVISQKPSRDICQRGTSLTIQCQVDSQVTMMFWYRQQPGQSLTLIATANQGSEATYESGFVIDKFPISRPNLTFSTLTVSNMSPEDSSIYLCSLGQGTTNEKLFFGSGTQLSVL.

The rearrangement links TRBV5-5 to TRBJ2-7; D possibly corresponds to TRBD1 (6 bases). This CDR3 has 14 amino acids. Trimming removed 1 base at V and 4 bases at J, with 12 bases between. The V gene's germline CDR1 is SGHKS and CDR2 YYEKEE (reference sequence). The CDR3 spells CASSLWGTPYEQYF. Here the CDR3 DNA reads TGTGCCAGCAGCTTGTGGGGGACACCATACGAGCAGTACTTC.

This clonotype was observed many times. The chain joins TRBV19 to TRBJ1-5, with 7 bases matching TRBD1. Per the germline V gene, CDR1 is LNHDA and CDR2 is SQIVND (reference sequence). J gave up 6 bases and V 4 bases, and 3 bases lay outside the gene matches. The CDR3 loop spans 13 amino acids. In DNA, the CDR3 is TGTGCCAGTAGTAACAGGGGCAGTCAGCCCCAGCATTTT. Translated: CASSNRGSQPQHF. Combining the CDR3 with reference TRBV19 and TRBJ1-5 gives the whole variable domain DGGITQSPKYLFRKEGQNVTLSCEQNLNHDAMYWYRQDPGQGLRLIYYSQIVNDFQKGDIAEGYSVSREKKESFPLTVTSAQKNPTAFYLCASSNRGSQPQHFGDGTRLSIL.